Below, 27 T cell receptor beta chains from the same sample are listed, as sequenced in a study of blood T cell repertoires in COVID-19. Profiling relied on immunoSEQ multiplex PCR, and the TCRdb table lists in-frame clones only, not all of them. The table lists some 130,000 clones, approximately 87% of them singletons, with 40% to 55% in the top ten. The sequenced sample was peripheral blood. The receptors here all came from a human donor in a cohort sampled during active COVID-19.

This clone has just one count. CDR3 loop: CASSLAAVGSGTGELFF. As DNA, the CDR3 is TGCGCCAGCAGCTTGGCCGCCGTTGGGAGCGGCACCGGGGAGCTGTTTTTT. The genes are TRBV5-1 and TRBJ2-2; a possible D gene is TRBD2 (5 bases). The V end was cut by 0 bases, the J end by 4 bases, with 16 bases between. The germline gives CDR1 SGHRS, CDR2 YFSETQ. The CDR3 is made up of 17 amino acids.

The chain has TRBV10-1 and TRBJ1-5; a weak D match, TRBD1 (6 bases). V lost 11 bases and J lost 5, with 34 bases in between. CDR1 and CDR2 from the germline V gene are WNHNN and SYGVQD (reference sequence). The CDR3 is 19 amino acids. The CDR3: CAEELPGGGPTRFYQPQHF. In DNA, the CDR3 is TGCGCCGAGGAGCTCCCGGGGGGCGGCCCTACCAGGTTTTATCAGCCCCAGCATTTT.

This clone was observed a single time. The chain links TRBV5-1 to TRBJ2-5; 10 nucleotides align to TRBD2. Trimming removed 2 bases from V and 4 bases from J; junction bases left unmatched: 2. CDR3 length equals 14 residues. Germline CDR1 and CDR2: SGHRS and YFSETQ. The CDR3 reads CASSLGLAVETQYF. CDR3 DNA sequence: TGCGCCAGCAGCTTAGGACTAGCGGTAGAGACCCAGTACTTC.

This chain uses TRBV19 with TRBJ1-1; tentatively, D is TRBD1 (6 bases). Trimming pared 5 bases from V and 3 bases from J, leaving 13 bases between. Germline loops: CDR1 LNHDA, CDR2 SQIVND (reference sequence). The CDR3 extends over 14 amino acids. The CDR3 bases are TGTGCCAGTAGTGAAACAGGGTTGGACACTGAAGCTTTCTTT. Translation gives CASSETGLDTEAFF.

The rearrangement uses TRBV10-1 and TRBJ2-1, with 8 bases that match TRBD2. The CDR3 length is 14 residues. CDR1 and CDR2 from the germline V gene are WNHNN and SYGVQD (reference sequence). V was pared by 7 bases and J by 1 base, with 3 bases of the junction left unmatched. The CDR3 sequence is CASTREGSYNEQFF. The CDR3 DNA is TGCGCCAGCACCCGGGAGGGATCCTACAATGAGCAGTTCTTC.

This clone was seen more than once but under ten times. This chain joins TRBV5-6 and TRBJ1-2; 10 bases are a match to TRBD1. This CDR3 comprises 15 residues. CDR1 is SGHDT and CDR2 is YYEEEE in the germline V gene. Losses at the gene ends were 4 bases for V and 6 bases for J; bases not matched to a gene: 9. Here the CDR3 DNA reads TGTGCCAGCAGCCTGACCGGGACAGGGGTGAATGGCTACACCTTC. This gives the protein CASSLTGTGVNGYTF.

This chain connects TRBV11-2 to TRBJ2-2, with D perhaps TRBD2 (5 bases). The germline V gene encodes CDR1 SGHAT and CDR2 FQNNGV. The CDR3 runs to 12 residues. V lost 5 bases to trimming and J lost 9 bases, with 10 bases between them. CDR3 region: CASSQGGRELFF. DNA of the CDR3: TGTGCCAGCAGCCAAGGAGGAAGGGAGCTGTTTTTT.

CDR3 amino acids: CASSTSGARYGYTF. CDR3 coding DNA: TGTGCCAGTAGTACCTCAGGGGCGAGGTATGGCTACACCTTC. The chain joins TRBV19 to TRBJ1-2; D is possibly TRBD1 (6 bases). Trimming cost V 4 bases and J 5 bases, with 14 bases left between them. Per the germline V gene, CDR1 is LNHDA and CDR2 is SQIVND (reference sequence). This CDR3 is 14 amino acids long. Combining the CDR3 with reference TRBV19 and TRBJ1-2 gives the whole variable domain DGGITQSPKYLFRKEGQNVTLSCEQNLNHDAMYWYRQDPGQGLRLIYYSQIVNDFQKGDIAEGYSVSREKKESFPLTVTSAQKNPTAFYLCASSTSGARYGYTFGSGTRLTVV.

V gene TRBV4-3 combines with J gene TRBJ1-1; 9 bases line up with TRBD1. Germline-derived CDR1 and CDR2 are LGHNA and YSLEER. The CDR3 sequence is 15 residues long. The trim removed 4 bases at V and 0 bases at J, leaving 3 bases unmatched. This chain's CDR3 is CASSRTGVVNTEAFF. For the CDR3, the DNA is TGCGCCAGCAGCCGGACAGGGGTAGTGAACACTGAAGCTTTCTTT.

This chain links TRBV5-1 with TRBJ1-4; TRBD1 is a possible D gene (5 bases). The CDR3 extends over 15 amino acids. The germline V gene has CDR1 SGHRS and CDR2 YFSETQ. Trimming removed 0 bases from V and 8 bases from J, with 14 bases in between. The CDR3 DNA sequence: TGCGCCAGCAGCTTGGTAGGGGTCTCTGGGGAAAAACTGTTTTTT. Its translation is CASSLVGVSGEKLFF.

J is TRBJ2-5 and V is TRBV5-6, with 9 bases that match TRBD1. The CDR3 length is 16 residues. CDR1 and CDR2 from the germline V gene are SGHDT and YYEEEE. Trimming cost V 4 bases and J 5 bases; bases outside gene matches: 12. DNA of the CDR3: TGTGCCAGCAGCCGCCGAAGGGACAGGGCAGGGGAGACCCAGTACTTC. Its protein product is CASSRRRDRAGETQYF.

This sequence joins TRBV9 and TRBJ1-5, with D maybe TRBD1 (5 bases). V was clipped by 0 bases and J by 7 bases, with 14 bases between them. CDR3 length equals 15 residues. Looked up from germline, CDR1 is SGDLS and CDR2 is YYNGEE. This CDR3 is CASSVGAGQGQPQHF. CDR3 in DNA: TGTGCCAGCAGCGTAGGGGCAGGGCAAGGGCAGCCCCAGCATTTT. The whole variable domain, remainder taken from reference TRBV9 and TRBJ1-5, is DSGVTQTPKHLITATGQRVTLRCSPRSGDLSVYWYQQSLDQGLQFLIQYYNGEERAKGNILERFSAQQFPDLHSELNLSSLELGDSALYFCASSVGAGQGQPQHFGDGTRLSIL.

J is TRBJ2-1 and V is TRBV4-1, with 8 positions matching TRBD2. The CDR3 contains 14 residues. In germline, CDR1 is MGHRA, CDR2 YSYEKL. J lost 4 bases, V lost 7 bases, and 6 bases had no gene match. The CDR3, as DNA: TGCGCCAGCACCCGGGGGACTAGTTACAATGAGCAGTTCTTC. It specifies CASTRGTSYNEQFF.

This clone came up once. The chain has TRBV7-7 and TRBJ2-1, with 7 bases aligning to TRBD2. CDR1 and CDR2 from the germline V gene are SSHAT and FNYEAQ (reference sequence). The length of the CDR3 is 16 residues. J lost 4 bases, V lost 5 bases, and 11 bases had no gene match. The CDR3 region is CASSPGVAGLYNEQFF. For the CDR3, the DNA is TGTGCCAGCAGCCCCGGGGTAGCGGGCCTATACAATGAGCAGTTCTTC.

This sequence joins TRBV30 and TRBJ2-3; 10 bases align to TRBD2. Losses at the gene ends were 0 bases for V and 3 bases for J; bases not matched to a gene: 3. Looked up from germline, CDR1 is GTSNPN and CDR2 is SVGIG (reference sequence). This CDR3 is built from 15 residues. DNA for the CDR3: TGTGCCTGGAGTGTACTTAGCGGGAGGACAGATACGCAGTATTTT. It specifies CAWSVLSGRTDTQYF.

J is TRBJ2-7 and V is TRBV19, with no clear D. Trimming stripped 1 base from V and 5 bases from J, with 9 bases between. The CDR3 extends over 13 amino acids. The germline gives CDR1 LNHDA, CDR2 SQIVND (reference sequence). CDR3 region: CASSIARDHEQYF. CDR3 DNA sequence: TGTGCCAGTAGTATAGCGCGCGATCACGAGCAGTACTTC. Filled out from reference TRBV19 and TRBJ2-7, the complete variable domain reads DGGITQSPKYLFRKEGQNVTLSCEQNLNHDAMYWYRQDPGQGLRLIYYSQIVNDFQKGDIAEGYSVSREKKESFPLTVTSAQKNPTAFYLCASSIARDHEQYFGPGTRLTVT.

J is TRBJ1-6 and V is TRBV7-2; D is ambiguous. The CDR3 runs 13 residues. Germline lookup yields CDR1 SGHTA and CDR2 FQGNSA. The germline V and J ends were trimmed by 0 bases and 8 bases, with 5 bases remaining between them. CDR3 bases: TGTGCCAGCAGCTTAGCGGCTGATTCACCCCTCCACTTT. As protein: CASSLAADSPLHF.

V gene TRBV19 combines with J gene TRBJ1-2; 8 bases agree with TRBD1. The CDR3 runs to 14 residues. CDR1 and CDR2 from the germline V gene are LNHDA and SQIVND (reference sequence). V shed 5 bases, J shed 2 bases, and the junction held 4 bases outside the gene matches. The CDR3 region has the DNA TGTGCCAGTAGTGGACAGGGCGTGAACTATGGCTACACCTTC. This gives the protein CASSGQGVNYGYTF. The whole variable domain, remainder taken from reference TRBV19 and TRBJ1-2, is DGGITQSPKYLFRKEGQNVTLSCEQNLNHDAMYWYRQDPGQGLRLIYYSQIVNDFQKGDIAEGYSVSREKKESFPLTVTSAQKNPTAFYLCASSGQGVNYGYTFGSGTRLTVV.

V is TRBV11-2 and J is TRBJ2-3; D might be TRBD2 (5 bases). V was cut by 1 base and J by 2 bases, with 10 bases left in between. Germline V gene sequence: CDR1 SGHAT, CDR2 FQNNGV. The CDR3 spans 15 residues. The CDR3 loop reads CASSLVGSDTDTQYF. Written as DNA, the CDR3 is TGTGCCAGCAGCTTAGTCGGTAGCGACACAGATACGCAGTATTTT.

The chain is built from TRBV6-5 and TRBJ1-1, with D possibly TRBD1 on 5 matching bases. Trimming removed 4 bases from V and 7 bases from J, with 19 bases in between. CDR3 size: 15 residues. Germline-derived CDR1 and CDR2 are MNHEY and SVGAGI. This CDR3 is CASSSGPISGVEAFF. CDR3 nucleotides: TGTGCCAGCAGTTCGGGTCCAATTTCGGGGGTTGAAGCTTTCTTT.

CDR3 amino acids: CASRQGLTEAFF. DNA for the CDR3: TGTGCCAGCAGACAGGGCTTGACTGAAGCTTTCTTT. The chain links TRBV2 to TRBJ1-1, with D possibly matching TRBD1 (6 bases). Per germline, CDR1 SNHLY and CDR2 FYNNEI. Trimming cost V 6 bases and J 5 bases, with 10 bases left between them. The CDR3 length is 12 residues.

V and J are TRBV7-2 and TRBJ2-3; a possible D gene is TRBD2 (5 bases). The V gene's germline CDR1 is SGHTA and CDR2 FQGNSA. V lost 2 bases, J lost 4 bases, and 10 bases lay in between. CDR3 size: 14 residues. The CDR3, as DNA: TGTGCCAGCAGCTTATCGGCGGGCCCAGATACGCAGTATTTT. As protein: CASSLSAGPDTQYF.

This clone appeared many times. The rearrangement uses TRBV3-1 (or the pseudogene TRBV3-2) and TRBJ2-1; D is unclear. The CDR3 extends over 13 amino acids. Trimming stripped 0 bases from V and 6 bases from J, with 6 bases between. CDR1 and CDR2 from the germline V gene are LGHDT and YNNKEL (reference sequence). The chain's CDR3 is CASSQDWPNEQFF. CDR3 coding DNA: TGTGCCAGCAGCCAAGATTGGCCCAATGAGCAGTTCTTC.

The chain joins TRBV6-1 to TRBJ1-4; 9 nucleotides match TRBD1. The CDR3 is 14 amino acids. CDR1 and CDR2 from the germline V gene are MNHNS and SASEGT. After removal of 5 bases from V and 3 bases from J, the junction contained 1 base not matched to a gene. DNA for the CDR3: TGTGCCAGCAGTTGGACAGGGGCTAATGAAAAACTGTTTTTT. Translating it yields CASSWTGANEKLFF.

As for this clone: The sample holds other DNA sequences that translate to the same CDR3. This chain uses TRBV7-2 with TRBJ1-4; TRBD1 aligns across 8 bases. The CDR3 runs 14 residues. Trimming took 5 bases from V and 8 from J; bases not matched to a gene: 7. Germline-derived CDR1 and CDR2 are SGHTA and FQGNSA. The CDR3 is CASSLRTGLEKLFF. CDR3 coding DNA: TGTGCCAGCAGCCTTAGGACAGGGTTGGAAAAACTGTTTTTT. Supplemented by reference TRBV7-2 and TRBJ1-4, the full variable domain reads GAGVSQSPSNKVTEKGKDVELRCDPISGHTALYWYRQSLGQGLEFLIYFQGNSAPDKSGLPSDRFSAERTGGSVSTLTIQRTQQEDSAVYLCASSLRTGLEKLFFGSGTQLSVL.

This chain joins TRBV5-8 and TRBJ2-1; 10 nucleotides line up with TRBD2. After removal of 4 bases from V and 3 bases from J, the junction contained 4 bases not matched to a gene. CDR1 is SGHTS, CDR2 YDEGEE, per germline. The CDR3 is 15 residues long. CDR3 residues: CASSAGTSVYNEQFF. DNA for the CDR3: TGTGCCAGCAGCGCCGGGACTAGCGTCTACAATGAGCAGTTCTTC.

V and J are TRBV4-3 and TRBJ1-4, with 10 positions matching TRBD1. V shed 1 base, J shed 2 bases, and the junction held 4 bases outside the gene matches. The germline V gene encodes CDR1 LGHNA and CDR2 YSLEER. The CDR3 sequence is 17 residues long. The CDR3: CASSQAWDRGTNEKLFF. The CDR3 nucleotides read TGCGCCAGCAGCCAAGCCTGGGACAGGGGTACTAATGAAAAACTGTTTTTT.